What follows are 20 T cell receptor beta chains derived from one specimen sequenced in a study of tumor-infiltrating lymphocytes in primary liver carcinoma. Extraction of RNA together with DNA used about 20-34 mg of unsorted bulk tissue. Total RNA (around 0.45 ug) served as template for TCR beta cDNA synthesis primed by a constant-region primer. Three-round nested multiplex PCR performed with slightly modified ARM-PCR produced the TCR beta libraries. The first two PCR rounds used TRBV1-TRBV30 forward primers with a C-beta reverse primer, around 10 cycles each. Each CDR3 protein gets one entry after TCRdb re-called the multiplex PCR reads with MiXCR. The table lists approximately 46,000 distinct CDR3 sequences, more than 60% of them singletons. The sequencing sample was made of tumor-adjacent normal liver tissue. These receptors were obtained from a woman aged 30 to 39 with primary liver carcinoma and hepatitis B virus infection.

With respect to this clonotype: One end of the junction does not line up with germline, which may come from a read error. The chain links TRBV4-3 to TRBJ1-6; D gene unclear. Germline V gives CDR1 LGHNA, CDR2 YSLEER. The CDR3 contains 15 residues. The CDR3 bases are TGCACCAGCAGGCAAGAGAGCTCCTATAATCCACCCCTCCACTTT. This codes for CTSRQESSYNPPLHF.

This chain links TRBV28 with TRBJ1-6; tentative D call: TRBD1 (6 bases). The CDR3 is 16 amino acids. CDR1 and CDR2 (germline): MDHEN, SYDVKM. Between the trimmed V and J ends, which lost 5 bases and 17 bases, there was a span of 28 bases. CDR3 nucleotides: TGTGCCAGCAGTACCCACGGGGGGCAAGTTTTCTTCACCTTCCACTTT. Translation gives CASSTHGGQVFFTFHF.

This clonotype is termed large (0.1 to 1%). This rearrangement joins TRBV5-6 to TRBJ2-3, with D uncertain. Trimming cost V 1 base and J 4 bases, with 4 bases left between them. Germline V lookup: CDR1 SGHDT, CDR2 YYEEEE. This CDR3 spans 12 amino acids. CDR3 DNA: TGTGCCAGCAGCTTGAGGGCAGATACGCAGTATTTT. This encodes CASSLRADTQYF.

As for this clonotype: Its ends do not fully match the called genes, so a read error is possible. The chain employs TRBV29-1 and TRBJ2-3; tentative D call: TRBD2 (5 bases). The CDR3 loop spans 15 amino acids. The germline CDR1 and CDR2 sequences are SQVTM and ANQGSEA. The DNA for the CDR3 is TGCGGCGTTGACCCGAGGGATACTAGCACAGATACGCAGTATTTT. Translated: CGVDPRDTSTDTQYF.

As concerns this clonotype: Its ends do not fully match the called genes, so a read error is possible. This chain links TRBV11-2 with TRBJ2-5; D might be TRBD1 (5 bases). The CDR3 is made up of 15 amino acids. Germline V gene lookup returns CDR1 SGHAT and CDR2 FQNNGV. Here the CDR3 reads CASSFLTTAAETMHF. The CDR3, as DNA: TGTGCCAGCAGCTTTTTGACGACAGCCGCTGAAACCATGCACTTC.

This clonotype was seen just once. At one of its ends the junction is not consistent with the germline gene, which may arise from a read error. This chain joins TRBV12-3 or TRBV12-4 and TRBJ2-2, with D perhaps given as TRBD1 or TRBD2 (5 bases each). CDR3 length: 14 residues. DNA for the CDR3: TGTGCCAACAGTTTGGGGGTAACCGCCGGGGAGCTGTTTTTT. It codes for CANSLGVTAGELFF.

This clonotype occurred many times. The rearrangement joins TRBV6-2 or TRBV6-3 to TRBJ2-2; D may be TRBD1 or TRBD2 (5 bases each). Trimming pared 5 bases from V and 4 bases from J, leaving 14 bases between. Germline V gives CDR1 MNHEY, CDR2 SVGEGT. This CDR3 contains 15 residues. As DNA, the CDR3 is TGTGCCAGCAGTCGGGGCGATTGGAGCACCGGGGAGCTGTTTTTT. Protein: CASSRGDWSTGELFF.

This chain joins TRBV11-2 and TRBJ2-7, with unresolved D. The CDR3 totals 11 residues. The V gene's germline CDR1 is SGHAT and CDR2 FQNNGV. V lost 10 bases to trimming and J lost 9 bases, with 16 bases between them. As DNA, the CDR3 is TGTGCCATCAATCCAGCCAGTGTGCAGTACTTC. It translates to CAINPASVQYF.

The rearrangement uses TRBV4-3 and TRBJ2-5; D is undetermined. The CDR3 is 16 amino acids. The V gene lost 10 bases and the J gene lost 2 bases, with 23 bases spanning the gap. CDR1 is LGHNA and CDR2 is YSLEER in the germline V gene. CDR3 residues: CAISLNSFPYQETQYF. CDR3 coding DNA: TGCGCCATCAGTCTTAATAGTTTCCCGTATCAAGAGACCCAGTACTTC.

This sequence joins TRBV12-3 or TRBV12-4 and TRBJ1-4, with no clear D. Trimming stripped 2 bases from V and 5 bases from J, with 12 bases between. The CDR3 runs 15 residues. CDR3: CASSLNRGGNEKLFF. DNA for the CDR3: TGTGCCAGCAGTTTAAATCGGGGAGGAAATGAAAAACTGTTTTTT.

V gene TRBV10-2 combines with J gene TRBJ2-1; 12 bases line up with TRBD2. The CDR3 sequence is 17 residues long. Germline CDR1 reads WSHSY; CDR2 reads SAAADI. In nucleotides, the CDR3 is TGCGCTGGCAGTGACTCTGGGACTAGCGGGCTCCGCGGGGAGCAGTTCTTC. Translating gives CAGSDSGTSGLRGEQFF.

This clonotype was found many times. The chain employs TRBV28 and TRBJ2-6, with TRBD1 matching 11 bases. The V gene end was trimmed by 8 bases and the J gene end by 1 base; junction bases not matched to a gene: 4. Germline CDR1 and CDR2: MDHEN and SYDVKM. The CDR3 runs to 16 residues. Here the CDR3 reads CASCRDRGSGANVLTF. The DNA of the CDR3 is TGTGCCAGCTGCCGGGACAGGGGGTCTGGGGCCAACGTCCTGACTTTC.

The rearrangement joins TRBV4-1 to TRBJ1-1; 8 bases are a match to TRBD1. V was pared by 3 bases and J by 5 bases, with 20 bases of the junction left unmatched. The CDR3 sequence is 19 residues long. Germline V gene lookup returns CDR1 MGHRA and CDR2 YSYEKL. CDR3 in amino acids: CASSHYTRTGFKSWTEAFF. DNA of the CDR3: TGCGCCAGCAGCCATTACACGCGGACAGGGTTTAAGTCGTGGACTGAAGCTTTCTTT.

This sequence joins TRBV25-1 and TRBJ2-2, with 8 bases matching TRBD1. J gave up 7 bases and V 6 bases, and 13 bases lay outside the gene matches. Germline CDR1 MGHDK, CDR2 SYGVNS. There are 16 residues in the CDR3. The CDR3 nucleotides are TGTGCCAGCAGCTCAGCCGGGACAGGAATTAACGGGGAGCTGTTTTTT. It encodes CASSSAGTGINGELFF.

A note on this clonotype: At one end, the junction sequence differs from germline, possibly due to a read error. The CDR3, as DNA: TGTGTCAGCAGTCTTCCAGGGCCATCGTATGGCTACACCTTC. Protein sequence: CVSSLPGPSYGYTF. V and J are TRBV6-5 and TRBJ1-2; the D gene is possibly TRBD1 (5 bases). CDR3 length: 14 amino acids. Looked up from germline, CDR1 is MNHEY and CDR2 is SVGAGI.

The chain couples TRBV27 to TRBJ1-6, with D tentatively TRBD1 (6 bases). This CDR3 comprises 13 residues. The V gene's germline CDR1 is MNHEY and CDR2 SMNVEV (reference sequence). V dropped 5 bases and J dropped 9 bases, with 11 bases sitting between them. CDR3 protein: CASSRTGSSPLHF. DNA of the CDR3: TGTGCCAGCAGTCGTACAGGGAGTTCACCCCTCCACTTT.

A word on this clonotype: The missing conserved phenylalanine or tryptophan at the end of this CDR3 makes a read error likely. This sequence joins TRBV12-3 or TRBV12-4 and TRBJ2-3; no firm D call. The CDR3 extends over 14 amino acids. CDR3 in amino acids: CASSFGRSTDMQYL. CDR3 DNA sequence: TGTGCCAGTAGTTTTGGTCGTAGCACAGATATGCAGTATCTT.

The chain couples TRBV11-2 to TRBJ2-7; 10 bases match TRBD1. Germline trimming cut 10 bases from V and 0 bases from J; bases unmatched to any gene: 15. This CDR3 has 17 residues. Germline loops: CDR1 SGHAT, CDR2 FQNNGV. The CDR3 DNA reads TGTGCCATTAGCCCCTACACTGGGACAGGGGCCTCCTACGAGCAGTACTTC. Its protein is CAISPYTGTGASYEQYF.

With regard to this clonotype: Here the CDR3 omits its conserved ending phenylalanine or tryptophan, so a read error is the likely source. The chain links TRBV12-3 or TRBV12-4 to TRBJ2-5, with 8 nucleotides matching TRBD1. This CDR3 comprises 14 residues. The DNA for the CDR3 is TGTGCCAGTAGTTTCCGACAGGGGATGGAGACCCAGTACCTC. As protein: CASSFRQGMETQYL.

This clonotype was counted a few times. The chain couples TRBV6-1 to TRBJ1-1; D is ambiguous. CDR3 size: 13 residues. Trimming left V 4 bases short and J 1 base short, with 7 bases between. Germline V gene lookup returns CDR1 MNHNS and CDR2 SASEGT. CDR3 amino acids: CASSGLGNTEAFF. CDR3 nucleotide sequence: TGTGCCAGCAGTGGGTTGGGGAACACTGAAGCTTTCTTT.